A single T cell receptor (beta chain) is shown here with its context. This sample was included in a study of blood T cell repertoires in COVID-19. The overall study: The origin of the acute and convalescent COVID-19 samples was the United States, Italy and Spain. T cells, B-cell-depleted T cells, or PBMCs supplied cDNA or gDNA.

Under the authors' procedure: Reference gene primer amplification yielded estimated nucleated cell counts. Sequencing was performed with immunoSEQ multiplex PCR; in TCRdb, only in-frame clones are kept and a portion is missing. D and trimming come from the DNA, and the V and J calls and clone size come from that table. The sample includes 50,000 to 70,000 clones, approximately 92% seen only once; the top ten take about 2.2%. This clonotype originated in a man aged 60-69 years with acute or convalescent COVID-19. Sample: peripheral blood.

CDR3: CASSLGDSHSPLHF. CDR3 coding DNA: TGCGCCAGCAGCTTGGGGGACAGCCATTCACCCCTCCACTTT. The chain combines TRBV5-1 with TRBJ1-6, with 7 nucleotides matching TRBD1. The junction had 2 bases not matched to a gene; V was cut back by 0 bases and J by 8 bases. This CDR3 spans 14 amino acids. Germline CDR1 SGHRS, CDR2 YFSETQ.